The 9 T cell receptor beta chains listed next were all sequenced from one sample in a study of cytomegalovirus exposure and HLA in healthy donors. PCR primers comprised 60 Vbeta and 13 Jbeta primers. The table came from immunoSEQ multiplex PCR; TCRdb's copy has only in-frame clones and leaves some out. The sample records over 150,000 clones, about 71% being singletons. The sample consisted of PBMCs. The receptor set was obtained from a man aged 45-65 years in good health and CMV-seronegative.

The V gene is TRBV5-6, the J gene TRBJ2-7; D is perhaps TRBD1 (6 bases). The V and J ends lost 4 bases and 2 bases respectively, with 13 bases between them. This CDR3 region has 14 residues. CDR1 and CDR2 from the germline V gene are SGHDT and YYEEEE. Here the CDR3 reads CASSLRQVPYEQYF. CDR3 DNA sequence: TGTGCCAGCAGCCTCCGACAGGTCCCCTACGAGCAGTACTTC.

The J gene is TRBJ2-2, the V gene TRBV5-1, with 11 bases identical to TRBD2. The V gene end was trimmed by 8 bases and the J gene end by 3 bases; junction bases not matched to a gene: 3. This CDR3 is 14 amino acids long. Germline values: CDR1 SGHRS, CDR2 YFSETQ. CDR3 in DNA: TGCGCCAGTAGCGGGGGGGCCGACACCGGGGAGCTGTTTTTT. Its translation: CASSGGADTGELFF.

This clone was observed a few times. The V gene is TRBV6-5, the J gene TRBJ2-7, with 9 bases that match TRBD1. The CDR3 sequence is 14 residues long. The germline V gene encodes CDR1 MNHEY and CDR2 SVGAGI. V gave up 4 bases and J gave up 6 bases; unmatched junction bases: 7. CDR3 bases: TGTGCCAGCAGTTTTACAGGGGGCATAGGCGAGCAGTACTTC. Protein sequence: CASSFTGGIGEQYF.

The V call is TRBV5-4, the J call TRBJ2-2; 10 bases fit TRBD1. CDR1 SGHNT and CDR2 YYREEE come from the germline V gene (reference sequence). V dropped 3 bases and J dropped 1; count of bases not matched to a gene: 0. The CDR3 loop spans 15 amino acids. DNA of the CDR3: TGTGCCAGCAGCTGGGACAGGGGGAACACCGGGGAGCTGTTTTTT. Protein: CASSWDRGNTGELFF.

The chain has TRBV28 and TRBJ1-2; TRBD1 matches at 11 bases. In germline, CDR1 is MDHEN, CDR2 SYDVKM. V trimming: 5 bases; J trimming: 0 bases; junction bases outside the gene matches: 8. The CDR3 spans 17 residues. The CDR3 sequence is CASSLGQGAKANYGYTF. The CDR3, as DNA: TGTGCCAGCAGTCTAGGACAGGGGGCGAAAGCTAACTATGGCTACACCTTC.

The rearrangement links TRBV6-6 to TRBJ2-3; 7 nucleotides match TRBD2. V lost 0 bases to trimming and J lost 3 bases; unmatched junction nucleotides: 6. Germline lookup yields CDR1 MNHNY and CDR2 SVGAGI (reference sequence). This CDR3 is built from 16 residues. As DNA, the CDR3 is TGTGCCAGCAGTTACTCGGGGAGGGTGAGGACAGATACGCAGTATTTT. Translating it yields CASSYSGRVRTDTQYF.

This clone was counted between two and nine times. The chain has TRBV5-1 and TRBJ2-1; possible D gene TRBD1, 7 bases. Germline V CDR1 and CDR2: SGHRS, YFSETQ. This CDR3 is 16 amino acids long. V dropped 0 bases and J dropped 9 bases, with 19 bases sitting between them. The CDR3 DNA is TGCGCCAGCAGCTTGGGACAGGGAGGTCCCAGCGGTGAGCAGTTCTTC. The encoded protein is CASSLGQGGPSGEQFF. Filled out from reference TRBV5-1 and TRBJ2-1, the complete variable domain reads KAGVTQTPRYLIKTRGQQVTLSCSPISGHRSVSWYQQTPGQGLQFLFEYFSETQRNKGNFPGRFSGRQFSNSRSEMNVSTLELGDSALYLCASSLGQGGPSGEQFFGPGTRLTVL.

The V and J genes are TRBV2 and TRBJ1-4; D may be TRBD1 (5 bases). The germline V and J ends were trimmed by 6 bases and 8 bases, with 7 bases remaining between them. This CDR3 has 11 amino acids. Germline CDR1 and CDR2: SNHLY and FYNNEI. In DNA, the CDR3 is TGTGCCAGCAGCAGGGTAGAAAAACTGTTTTTT. Amino acids: CASSRVEKLFF.

This clone was counted between two and nine times. This rearrangement joins TRBV16 to TRBJ2-1, with TRBD2 matching over 9 bases. The germline gives CDR1 KGHSY, CDR2 FQNENV. The V segment lost 4 bases and the J segment 6 bases; nucleotides outside the gene matches: 7. This CDR3 contains 15 residues. This chain's CDR3 is CASSPGTSIGNEQFF. The CDR3, as DNA: TGTGCCAGCAGCCCCGGGACTAGCATCGGCAATGAGCAGTTCTTC. The full variable domain, in which reference TRBV16 and TRBJ2-1 provide the parts outside the CDR3, is GEEVAQTPKHLVRGEGQKAKLYCAPIKGHSYVFWYQQVLKNEFKFLISFQNENVFDETGMPKERFSAKCLPNSPCSLEIQATKLEDSAVYFCASSPGTSIGNEQFFGPGTRLTVL.